The sequence of this T cell receptor beta chain was determined in a study of T cell responses to AZD1222 COVID-19 vaccine. Findings and caveats of the study: Spike-specific TCR depth and breadth grew after two AZD1222 doses. Seropositive status at baseline applied to only a handful of AZD1222 recipients. Donors were largely white British and mainly female; clonal diversity was possibly underestimated.

Remarks on this clone: Its antigen is unidentified.

Trimming took off 3 bases at V and 7 bases at J, with 13 bases between the two ends. In germline, CDR1 is LNHDA, CDR2 SQIVND (reference sequence). The CDR3 sequence is 14 residues long. TCRdb keeps only in-frame clones here, not all; method: immunoSEQ multiplex PCR. In the table there are about 160,000 clones, roughly 94% of which are singletons. The sequence derives from an adult who received the AZD1222 COVID-19 vaccine. The J gene is TRBJ1-5, the V gene TRBV19, with D perhaps matching TRBD1 (6 bases). This specimen consisted of peripheral blood, obtained 28 days after the second AZD1222 dose. The CDR3 DNA reads TGTGCCAGTAGTATGGGTAGGGGGGAACAGCCCCAGCATTTT. Its protein product is CASSMGRGEQPQHF.